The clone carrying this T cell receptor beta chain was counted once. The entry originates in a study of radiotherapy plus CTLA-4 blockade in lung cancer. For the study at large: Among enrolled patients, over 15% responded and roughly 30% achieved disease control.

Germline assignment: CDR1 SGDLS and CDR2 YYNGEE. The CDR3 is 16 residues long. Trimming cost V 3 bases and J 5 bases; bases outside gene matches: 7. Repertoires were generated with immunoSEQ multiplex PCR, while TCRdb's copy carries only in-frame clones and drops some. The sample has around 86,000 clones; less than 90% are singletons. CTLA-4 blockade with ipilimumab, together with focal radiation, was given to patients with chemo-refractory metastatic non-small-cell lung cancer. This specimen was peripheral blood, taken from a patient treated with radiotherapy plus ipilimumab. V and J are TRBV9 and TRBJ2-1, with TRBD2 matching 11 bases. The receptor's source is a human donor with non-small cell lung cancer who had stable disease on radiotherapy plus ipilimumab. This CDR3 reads CASSETISGRDNEQFF. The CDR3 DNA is TGTGCCAGCAGCGAGACCATTAGCGGGAGGGACAATGAGCAGTTCTTC. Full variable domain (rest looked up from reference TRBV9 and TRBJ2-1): DSGVTQTPKHLITATGQRVTLRCSPRSGDLSVYWYQQSLDQGLQFLIQYYNGEERAKGNILERFSAQQFPDLHSELNLSSLELGDSALYFCASSETISGRDNEQFFGPGTRLTVL.